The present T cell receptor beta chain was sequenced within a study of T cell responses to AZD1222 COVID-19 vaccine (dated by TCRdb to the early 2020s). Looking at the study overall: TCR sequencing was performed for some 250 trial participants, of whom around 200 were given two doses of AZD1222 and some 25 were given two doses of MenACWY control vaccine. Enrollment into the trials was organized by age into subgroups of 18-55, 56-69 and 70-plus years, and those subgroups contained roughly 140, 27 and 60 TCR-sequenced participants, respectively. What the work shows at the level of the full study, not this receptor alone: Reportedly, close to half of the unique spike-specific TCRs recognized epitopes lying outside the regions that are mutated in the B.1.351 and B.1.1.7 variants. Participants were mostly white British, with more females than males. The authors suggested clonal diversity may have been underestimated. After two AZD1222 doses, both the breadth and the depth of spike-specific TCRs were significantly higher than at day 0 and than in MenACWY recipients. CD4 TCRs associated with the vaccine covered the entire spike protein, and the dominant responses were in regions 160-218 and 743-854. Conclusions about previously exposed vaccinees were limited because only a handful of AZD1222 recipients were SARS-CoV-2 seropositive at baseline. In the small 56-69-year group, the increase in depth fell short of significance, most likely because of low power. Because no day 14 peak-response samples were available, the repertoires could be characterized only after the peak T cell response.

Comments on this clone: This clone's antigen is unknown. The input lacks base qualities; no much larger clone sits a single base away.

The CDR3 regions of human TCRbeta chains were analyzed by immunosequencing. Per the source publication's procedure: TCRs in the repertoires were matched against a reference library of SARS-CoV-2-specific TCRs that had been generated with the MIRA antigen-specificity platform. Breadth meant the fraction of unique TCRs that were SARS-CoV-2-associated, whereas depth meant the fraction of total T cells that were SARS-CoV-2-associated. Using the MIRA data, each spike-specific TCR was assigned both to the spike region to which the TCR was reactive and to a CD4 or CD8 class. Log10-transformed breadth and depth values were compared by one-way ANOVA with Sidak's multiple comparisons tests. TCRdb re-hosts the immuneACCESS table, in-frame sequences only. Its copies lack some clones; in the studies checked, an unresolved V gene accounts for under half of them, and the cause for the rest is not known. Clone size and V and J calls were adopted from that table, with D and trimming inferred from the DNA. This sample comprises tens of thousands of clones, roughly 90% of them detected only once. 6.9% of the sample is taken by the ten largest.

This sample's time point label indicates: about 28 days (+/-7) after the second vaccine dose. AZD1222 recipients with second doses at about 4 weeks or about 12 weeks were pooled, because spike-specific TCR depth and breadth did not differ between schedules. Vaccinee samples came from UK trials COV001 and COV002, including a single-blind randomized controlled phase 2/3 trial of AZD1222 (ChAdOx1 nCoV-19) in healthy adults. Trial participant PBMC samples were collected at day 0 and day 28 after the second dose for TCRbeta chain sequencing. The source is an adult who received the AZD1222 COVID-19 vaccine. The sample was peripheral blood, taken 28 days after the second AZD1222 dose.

The CDR3 region has the sequence CASSLRTGSYNEQFF. The sequence in DNA is TGTGCCAGCAGCTTACGGACTGGATCCTACAATGAGCAGTTCTTC. The chain couples TRBV7-8 to TRBJ2-1; TRBD2 is possibly the D segment (5 matching bases). V was cut back by 2 bases and J by 1 base, leaving a gap of 9 bases between them. Its CDR3 holds 15 amino acids, cysteine through phenylalanine. Only the CDR3 portion is preserved as DNA: 45 bases, with reading frame beginning at the first base. CDR1 and CDR2 were assigned from the germline V gene as SGHVS and FQNEAQ. Here the CDR3 is joined to the reference TRBV7-8 and TRBJ2-1 genes, and the full variable domain is: GAGVSQSPRYKVAKRGQDVALRCDPISGHVSLFWYQQALGQGPEFLTYFQNEAQLDKSGLPSDRFFAERPEGSVSTLKIQRTQQEDSAVYLCASSLRTGSYNEQFFGPGTRLTVL.